The next 29 T cell receptor beta chains were all read from a single sample in a study of blood T cells in healthy people across ages. A second about 7 to 12 cycle PCR used barcoded and J-beta primers. TCRdb redid the calling of the 5' RACE reads with MiXCR, one entry per CDR3 protein. The table shows over 950,000 distinct CDR3 sequences, with roughly 51% occurring only once. The sequenced sample consisted of blood. Source of these receptors: an older woman in good health.

V and J are TRBV28 and TRBJ1-2; 8 bases fit TRBD1. Germline V gene data show CDR1 as MDHEN and CDR2 as SYDVKM. The V and J ends lost 5 bases and 4 bases, in that order; junction bases with no gene match: 6. The CDR3 sequence is 14 residues long. The CDR3 DNA reads as TGTGCCAGCAGTCTTCCAGGGGGCTCCTATGGCTACACCTTC. Translation gives CASSLPGGSYGYTF.

This clonotype was seen more than once but under ten times. The rearrangement links TRBV5-1 to TRBJ2-1; the D gene is possibly TRBD2 (5 bases). CDR3 length: 13 amino acids. Trimming left V 1 base short and J 9 bases short, with 11 bases between. The germline gives CDR1 SGHRS, CDR2 YFSETQ. CDR3 in amino acids: CASSLYGVGEQFF. In DNA form, the CDR3 reads TGCGCCAGCAGCTTGTACGGGGTGGGTGAGCAGTTCTTC.

The rearrangement uses TRBV7-8 and TRBJ2-5; the D gene is possibly TRBD2 (6 bases). The CDR3 has 18 residues. Deletions cut 0 bases from V and 11 bases from J, with 28 bases between. Germline V lookup: CDR1 SGHVS, CDR2 FQNEAQ. CDR3: CASSLAKPMGRRLREQYF. CDR3 DNA: TGTGCCAGCAGCTTAGCGAAACCCATGGGACGCCGGTTACGGGAGCAGTACTTC.

V usage is TRBV12-3 or TRBV12-4 and J usage is TRBJ1-5; D call uncertain. This CDR3 has 16 amino acids. V gave up 5 bases and J gave up 6 bases, with 20 bases separating them. The CDR3 spells CASSLTPPGVTQPQHF. CDR3 DNA sequence: TGTGCCAGCAGTCTCACTCCCCCGGGCGTAACTCAGCCCCAGCATTTT.

This chain links TRBV7-2 with TRBJ2-1; possible D gene TRBD1, 5 bases. The CDR3 contains 12 residues. CDR1 is SGHTA, CDR2 FQGNSA, per germline. Deletions cut 5 bases from V and 13 bases from J, with 15 bases between. CDR3 coding DNA: TGTGCCAGCAGCCAGGGCGGCCGGAGACAGTTCTTC. It encodes CASSQGGRRQFF. The full variable domain, rest sourced from reference TRBV7-2 and TRBJ2-1, is GAGVSQSPSNKVTEKGKDVELRCDPISGHTALYWYRQSLGQGLEFLIYFQGNSAPDKSGLPSDRFSAERTGGSVSTLTIQRTQQEDSAVYLCASSQGGRRQFFGPGTRLTVL.

The chain links TRBV5-1 to TRBJ2-5, with 7 bases fitting TRBD1. The end of the DNA aligns better with TRBJ2-7, so the J call may be wrong. CDR1 and CDR2 (germline): SGHRS, YFSETQ. The CDR3 runs 14 residues. CDR3 residues: CASSLQGFTDEQYF. In DNA form, the CDR3 reads TGCGCCAGCAGCTTACAGGGGTTCACGGACGAGCAGTACTTC.

This clonotype was picked up a small number of times. V and J are TRBV2 and TRBJ1-4; D uncertain. The CDR3 extends over 12 amino acids. Trimming left V 2 bases short and J 16 bases short, with 14 bases between. Looked up from germline, CDR1 is SNHLY and CDR2 is FYNNEI. CDR3 nucleotide sequence: TGTGCCAGCAGTGAATGGAAGGCAGAGAGGTTTTTT. Translating gives CASSEWKAERFF.

About this clonotype: Because the CDR3 is missing its conserved closing phenylalanine or tryptophan, this is likely a read error. The chain joins TRBV5-6 to TRBJ2-7; maybe TRBD2 (5 bases). The CDR3 covers 15 residues. Trimming removed 3 bases from V and 3 bases from J, with 16 bases in between. The V gene's germline CDR1 is SGHDT and CDR2 YYEEEE. The CDR3 region is CASSWRTDWDYEQYI. CDR3 DNA sequence: TGTGCCAGCAGCTGGCGAACGGACTGGGACTACGAGCAGTACATC.

This rearrangement joins TRBV18 to TRBJ2-5; the D gene could be TRBD1 or TRBD2 (6 bases each). Trimming pared 3 bases from V and 2 bases from J, leaving 19 bases between. The CDR3 contains 17 residues. Germline CDR1 and CDR2: KGHSH and LQKENI. The CDR3 DNA sequence: TGTGCCAGCTCACCCGAGGGGGGTTCCGGGACACAAGAGACCCAGTACTTC. Translation: CASSPEGGSGTQETQYF.

V is TRBV20-1 and J is TRBJ2-3; perhaps D is TRBD1 or TRBD2 (5 bases each). The CDR3 is made up of 16 amino acids. In germline, CDR1 is DFQATT, CDR2 SNEGSKA (reference sequence). V lost 3 bases, J lost 5 bases, and 21 bases lay in between. As DNA, the CDR3 is TGCAGTGCTAGCCCCCTTACCGGGACCAGCGAAGATACGCAGTATTTT. Protein product: CSASPLTGTSEDTQYF.

This clonotype occurred a few times. This sequence joins TRBV20-1 and TRBJ2-5; TRBD1 aligns across 8 bases. Germline trimming cut 6 bases from V and 2 bases from J; bases unmatched to any gene: 11. The CDR3 runs to 15 residues. Germline CDR1 DFQATT, CDR2 SNEGSKA (reference sequence). In nucleotides, the CDR3 is TGCAGTGCCTCAGTTGGACAGGGCATTCAAGAGACCCAGTACTTC. Protein product: CSASVGQGIQETQYF.

In nucleotides, the CDR3 is TGTGCCAGCAGCATAAGACAGGGGATCGCAGATACGCAGTATTTT. This translates into CASSIRQGIADTQYF. This chain joins TRBV12-3 or TRBV12-4 and TRBJ2-3, with TRBD1 identical over 8 bases. Trimming cost V 6 bases and J 4 bases; bases outside gene matches: 9. The CDR3 contains 15 residues.

The rearrangement joins TRBV25-1 to TRBJ1-5; D unclear. The germline gives CDR1 MGHDK, CDR2 SYGVNS. The CDR3 contains 14 residues. With 6 bases removed from V and 0 bases from J, the gap between germline ends came to 9 bases. CDR3 residues: CASRGQSSNQPQHF. The CDR3 coding sequence is TGTGCCAGCAGAGGTCAGAGTAGCAATCAGCCCCAGCATTTT.

The chain joins TRBV4-2 to TRBJ1-4; D is perhaps TRBD1 (6 bases). This CDR3 region has 19 residues. CDR1 and CDR2 (germline): LGHNA, YNFKEQ. V was shortened by 1 base and J by 0 bases, with 18 bases between the two germline ends. The CDR3 DNA reads as TGTGCCAGCAGCCAAGTAGCAGGGGTTGGGGCTGCAACTAATGAAAAACTGTTTTTT. It is translated as CASSQVAGVGAATNEKLFF.

The rearrangement joins TRBV6-1 to TRBJ2-1; D might be TRBD2 (6 bases). Trimming pared 0 bases from V and 8 bases from J, leaving 14 bases between. Germline V CDR1 and CDR2: MNHNS, SASEGT. The CDR3 length is 15 residues. This CDR3 is CASSEATSRLHEQFF. The CDR3, as DNA: TGTGCCAGCAGTGAAGCAACTAGCAGGCTGCATGAGCAGTTCTTC.

This CDR3 reads CASSPPTPGLAAHNEQFF. The DNA for the CDR3 is TGTGCCAGCAGCCCACCAACCCCCGGACTAGCGGCGCACAATGAGCAGTTCTTC. This chain links TRBV16 with TRBJ2-1, with 10 nucleotides matching TRBD2. The V gene's germline CDR1 is KGHSY and CDR2 FQNENV. V was clipped by 4 bases and J by 5 bases; unmatched bases: 14. This CDR3 is 18 amino acids long.

To note about this clonotype: The junction does not match germline at one end; this may be a read error. This sequence joins TRBV10-3 and TRBJ2-1; tentatively, D is TRBD1 (5 bases). The CDR3 runs to 15 residues. Germline lookup yields CDR1 ENHRY and CDR2 SYGVKD. DNA for the CDR3: TGTGCCATCAGTGAGGGGGCGGCCTCCTCCAATGAGCAGTTCTTC. Amino acid sequence: CAISEGAASSNEQFF.

This clonotype occurred once. CDR3 DNA: TGTGCCAGCAGCTTAGAAAGGACTAGCGGCCCCTACAATGAGCAGTTCTTC. Translating it yields CASSLERTSGPYNEQFF. The rearrangement links TRBV11-2 to TRBJ2-1; 10 bases fit TRBD2. There are 17 residues in the CDR3. With V trimmed by 0 bases and J by 2 bases, 4 bases remained unmatched. Looked up from germline, CDR1 is SGHAT and CDR2 is FQNNGV.

This clonotype came up a few times. This chain uses TRBV28 with TRBJ2-6; D unclear. V gave up 1 base and J gave up 2 bases, with 6 bases separating them. The CDR3 totals 15 residues. CDR1 is MDHEN, CDR2 SYDVKM, per germline. DNA of the CDR3: TGTGCCAGCAGTTTATTGACGCCTGGGGCCAACGTCCTGACTTTC. Its translation is CASSLLTPGANVLTF.

The chain combines TRBV20-1 with TRBJ2-7; 8 bases are shared with TRBD1. With 5 bases clipped from V and 3 bases from J, the junction kept 9 bases outside the gene matches. The germline gives CDR1 DFQATT, CDR2 SNEGSKA (reference sequence). CDR3 length equals 14 residues. The CDR3 coding sequence is TGCAGTGCTTCCCCGGACAGGGTTTTCTACGAGCAGTACTTC. Encoded protein: CSASPDRVFYEQYF.

V is TRBV12-3 or TRBV12-4 and J is TRBJ2-7; 7 nucleotides match TRBD2. The CDR3 is 17 amino acids. Trimming took 3 bases from V and 3 from J; bases not matched to a gene: 14. The CDR3 DNA is TGTGCCAGCAGTTTGGGAGGGAGGGGACCCCTCCTCTACGAGCAGTACTTC. Its translation: CASSLGGRGPLLYEQYF.

As to this clonotype: One end of the junction is discordant with germline, which a read error may explain. This chain connects TRBV6-2 or TRBV6-3 to TRBJ2-3; 7 bases agree with TRBD2. The germline V gene has CDR1 MNHEY and CDR2 SVGEGT. The CDR3 length is 16 residues. CDR3 bases: TGTGCCAGCAGTGACTCTGGGGGAGGGCCGGTAGATACGCAGTATTTT. Encoded protein: CASSDSGGGPVDTQYF.

The rearrangement uses TRBV4-3 and TRBJ2-7, with no clear D. Trimming took off 0 bases at V and 3 bases at J, with 9 bases between the two ends. The CDR3 is 14 residues long. Per the germline V gene, CDR1 is LGHNA and CDR2 is YSLEER. This CDR3 reads CASSQDRSFYEQYF. The CDR3, as DNA: TGCGCCAGCAGCCAAGACAGATCCTTCTACGAGCAGTACTTC.

The chain links TRBV3-1 to TRBJ1-4, with no clear D. The CDR3 extends over 14 amino acids. Trimming pared 1 base from V and 8 bases from J, leaving 11 bases between. Germline V lookup: CDR1 LGHDT, CDR2 YNNKEL (reference sequence). CDR3 sequence reads: CASSQVGSREKLFF. The CDR3 nucleotides are TGTGCCAGCAGCCAAGTAGGCAGCCGCGAAAAACTGTTTTTT.

The chain is built from TRBV4-1 and TRBJ2-1, with 9 nucleotides matching TRBD1. CDR1 and CDR2 (germline): MGHRA, YSYEKL. The CDR3 length is 15 residues. Trimming removed 3 bases from V and 8 bases from J; junction bases left unmatched: 8. DNA of the CDR3: TGCGCCAGCAGCCATCAACAGGGGGCTGGGGATGAGCAGTTCTTC. Its protein product is CASSHQQGAGDEQFF.

This rearrangement joins TRBV11-3 to TRBJ2-1; the match to TRBD2 covers 8 bases. V dropped 1 base and J dropped 5; count of bases not matched to a gene: 7. The CDR3 length is 16 residues. Looked up from germline, CDR1 is SGHNT and CDR2 is YENEEA. The DNA of the CDR3 is TGTGCCAGCAGCTTAGGTCCGAGCGGGAGAGACAATGAGCAGTTCTTC. This translates into CASSLGPSGRDNEQFF. The full variable domain, in which reference TRBV11-3 and TRBJ2-1 provide the parts outside the CDR3, is EAGVVQSPRYKIIEKKQPVAFWCNPISGHNTLYWYLQNLGQGPELLIRYENEEAVDDSQLPKDRFSAERLKGVDSTLKIQPAELGDSAVYLCASSLGPSGRDNEQFFGPGTRLTVL.

The CDR3 DNA sequence: TGCGCCAGCAGCCAAGAAATGTACAGGAAAGGGGAGACCCAGTACTTC. As protein: CASSQEMYRKGETQYF. The genes are TRBV4-1 and TRBJ2-5, with D possibly being TRBD1 (5 bases). The CDR3 has 16 residues. The ends were cut back, 0 bases at V and 5 bases at J, with 16 bases in the middle. Germline loops: CDR1 MGHRA, CDR2 YSYEKL.

The chain employs TRBV10-3 and TRBJ2-3; D remains unclear. The ends were cut back, 3 bases at V and 0 bases at J, with 13 bases in the middle. The CDR3 runs to 16 residues. Looked up from germline, CDR1 is ENHRY and CDR2 is SYGVKD. CDR3: CAISDPASPSTDTQYF. The DNA for the CDR3 is TGTGCCATCAGTGACCCGGCCAGCCCTAGCACAGATACGCAGTATTTT.

The chain has TRBV6-1 and TRBJ1-5; the D gene is possibly TRBD1 (6 bases). V lost 2 bases and J lost 6, with 14 bases in between. The germline V gene encodes CDR1 MNHNS and CDR2 SASEGT. The CDR3 consists of 15 residues. CDR3 sequence reads: CASSESRGGLQPQHF. The DNA of the CDR3 is TGTGCCAGCAGTGAATCTAGGGGGGGCCTTCAGCCCCAGCATTTT.